Reported below is one T cell receptor (beta chain). What it binds is unknown. The data stem from a study of human T cells and chemical hapten exposure. Findings of the study overall: Significantly more large CDR3 similarity clusters arose among expanded TCRs than among controls. Patch test score rose with PT1 expanded TCRs, significant at 8, 16, 32, not 4.

Unique molecular identifiers were attached to individual cDNA molecules within the library. Each CDR3 protein gets one entry after TCRdb re-called the RACE reads with MiXCR. The sample includes more than 250,000 distinct CDR3 sequences, approximately 7.5% of them seen just once. Time point specified: pre-sensitization, week 0. Treatment here: therapeutic diphenylcyclopropenone sensitization with weekly scalp DPC. Germline V lookup: CDR1 DFQATT, CDR2 SNEGSKA (reference sequence). V was cut by 2 bases and J by 0 bases, with 4 bases left in between. CDR3 length: 13 residues. This chain connects TRBV20-1 to TRBJ1-4; D unclear. The source is a man in his late teens or twenties with alopecia areata. Some clones in this sample may be carry-over from other donors' samples. The starting material was whole blood, obtained in connection with sensitization to the hapten diphenylcyclopropenone (DPC). The chain's CDR3 is CSARTATNEKLFF. In DNA form, the CDR3 reads TGCAGTGCTAGAACAGCAACTAATGAAAAACTGTTTTTT.